Following are 23 T cell receptor beta chains from one sample sequenced in a study of T cell responses to AZD1222 COVID-19 vaccine. Sequencing was performed with immunoSEQ multiplex PCR; in TCRdb, only in-frame clones are kept and a portion is missing. The repertoire holds 85,000 to 90,000 clones, with approximately 86% as singletons. The sequences come from peripheral blood, collected on day 0 of AZD1222 vaccination. The receptor set was obtained from an adult in good health.

The rearrangement uses TRBV7-6 and TRBJ2-1; 11 nucleotides agree with TRBD2. In germline, CDR1 is SGHVS, CDR2 FNYEAQ. There are 15 residues in the CDR3. Unmatched junction bases numbered 5, after V lost 5 bases and J lost 5 bases. DNA of the CDR3: TGTGCCAGCAGCCCCGGGACTAGCGGCAACAATGAGCAGTTCTTC. It codes for CASSPGTSGNNEQFF.

The rearrangement links TRBV20-1 to TRBJ1-1, with D perhaps matching TRBD1 (6 bases). The CDR3 is made up of 9 amino acids. V was cut by 4 bases and J by 10 bases, with 7 bases left in between. In germline, CDR1 is DFQATT, CDR2 SNEGSKA (reference sequence). The CDR3: CSATGVAFF. CDR3 in DNA: TGCAGTGCTACAGGGGTAGCTTTCTTT.

The chain couples TRBV5-4 to TRBJ2-1, with 10 nucleotides matching TRBD2. The CDR3 is made up of 15 amino acids. Germline V lookup: CDR1 SGHNT, CDR2 YYREEE (reference sequence). The trim removed 5 bases at V and 0 bases at J, leaving 2 bases unmatched. For the CDR3, the DNA is TGTGCCAGCAGTATAGCGGGAGGCTCCTACAATGAGCAGTTCTTC. Its protein is CASSIAGGSYNEQFF.

This chain links TRBV6-4 with TRBJ1-6, with no clear D. From germline, CDR1 is MRHNA and CDR2 SNTAGT. CDR3 size: 15 residues. Trimming cost V 0 bases and J 6 bases, with 9 bases left between them. The CDR3 reads CASSDSTHANSPLHF. The CDR3, as DNA: TGTGCCAGCAGTGACTCGACCCACGCTAATTCACCCCTCCACTTT.

There are a few counts of this clone. The V call is TRBV19, the J call TRBJ1-2, with a weak D call TRBD1 (6 bases). Trimming left V 6 bases short and J 4 bases short, with 21 bases between. Germline loops: CDR1 LNHDA, CDR2 SQIVND (reference sequence). The CDR3 runs to 16 residues. Here the CDR3 reads CASSTPDRPRGYGYTF. In nucleotides, the CDR3 is TGTGCCAGTAGCACCCCCGACAGGCCCCGGGGCTATGGCTACACCTTC.

The rearrangement uses TRBV14 and TRBJ2-3; 8 bases fit TRBD1. Germline values: CDR1 SGHDN, CDR2 FVKESK. The junction had 14 bases not matched to a gene; V was cut back by 4 bases and J by 2 bases. The CDR3 runs to 18 residues. CDR3 amino acids: CASSPLGQVRSNTDTQYF. CDR3 sequence (DNA): TGTGCCAGCAGCCCCCTGGGACAGGTTAGGTCCAACACAGATACGCAGTATTTT.

DNA for the CDR3: TGTGCCAGCAGGGAGGGACAGAACTATGGCTACACCTTC. Amino acids: CASREGQNYGYTF. The V call is TRBV2, the J call TRBJ1-2; 7 bases map to TRBD1. The CDR3 totals 13 residues. In germline, CDR1 is SNHLY, CDR2 FYNNEI. V lost 6 bases, J lost 2 bases, and 3 bases stayed unmatched.

The chain uses TRBV7-8 and TRBJ2-2; D remains unclear. CDR3 length equals 14 residues. CDR1 and CDR2 from the germline V gene are SGHVS and FQNEAQ. Trimming stripped 2 bases from V and 6 bases from J, with 10 bases between. CDR3 protein: CASSLSGYPGELFF. The CDR3 nucleotides are TGTGCCAGCAGCTTAAGTGGTTATCCCGGGGAGCTGTTTTTT.

The chain employs TRBV14 and TRBJ2-7; 12 positions match TRBD1. Trimming at V came to 3 bases and at J to 2 bases, leaving 8 bases not matched to a gene. The germline V gene has CDR1 SGHDN and CDR2 FVKESK. CDR3 length: 17 residues. This CDR3 reads CASSQGQGARLAYEQYF. The CDR3 nucleotides are TGTGCCAGCAGCCAGGGACAGGGGGCGCGATTGGCCTACGAGCAGTACTTC.

In this sample, this clone turned up once. V usage is TRBV7-7 and J usage is TRBJ2-7; D is unclear. V lost 1 base to trimming and J lost 6 bases, with 4 bases between them. This CDR3 is built from 11 residues. Looked up from germline, CDR1 is SSHAT and CDR2 is FNYEAQ (reference sequence). The CDR3 region is CASSLGVEQYF. CDR3 coding DNA: TGTGCCAGCAGCTTAGGGGTCGAGCAGTACTTC. Full variable domain (outside the CDR3, taken from reference TRBV7-7 and TRBJ2-7): GAGVSQSPRYKVTKRGQDVTLRCDPISSHATLYWYQQALGQGPEFLTYFNYEAQPDKSGLPSDRFSAERPEGSISTLTIQRTEQRDSAMYRCASSLGVEQYFGPGTRLTVT.

The rearrangement links TRBV20-1 to TRBJ1-5; possible D gene TRBD1, 5 bases. Germline values: CDR1 DFQATT, CDR2 SNEGSKA (reference sequence). Trimming pared 3 bases from V and 6 bases from J, leaving 30 bases between. The CDR3 sequence is 19 residues long. CDR3 in amino acids: CSASNTGTQVDGIGQPQHF. DNA for the CDR3: TGCAGTGCTAGTAACACCGGGACCCAAGTCGATGGCATCGGTCAGCCCCAGCATTTT.

The chain joins TRBV5-5 to TRBJ2-3; 8 bases agree with TRBD1. The CDR3 has 15 amino acids. Germline V gives CDR1 SGHKS, CDR2 YYEKEE (reference sequence). Losses at the gene ends were 3 bases for V and 3 bases for J; bases not matched to a gene: 6. The CDR3 reads CASSYWTGKTDTQYF. The CDR3 DNA reads as TGTGCCAGCAGCTACTGGACAGGGAAGACAGATACGCAGTATTTT.

The chain is built from TRBV7-2 and TRBJ1-5; D is ambiguous. The CDR3 covers 15 residues. Germline V gene data show CDR1 as SGHTA and CDR2 as FQGNSA. The V gene lost 5 bases and the J gene lost 7 bases, with 18 bases spanning the gap. This CDR3 reads CASSRQELDGQPQHF. CDR3 bases: TGTGCCAGCAGCCGCCAGGAACTAGACGGGCAGCCCCAGCATTTT. Based on the CDR3 plus reference TRBV7-2 and TRBJ1-5, the full variable domain is GAGVSQSPSNKVTEKGKDVELRCDPISGHTALYWYRQSLGQGLEFLIYFQGNSAPDKSGLPSDRFSAERTGGSVSTLTIQRTQQEDSAVYLCASSRQELDGQPQHFGDGTRLSIL.

V and J are TRBV18 and TRBJ2-7, with TRBD1 matching 7 bases. With 4 bases clipped from V and 3 bases from J, the junction kept 3 bases outside the gene matches. This CDR3 spans 13 amino acids. Germline CDR1 and CDR2: KGHSH and LQKENI. DNA of the CDR3: TGTGCCAGCTCACTGGACAGGAGCTACGAGCAGTACTTC. Amino acid sequence: CASSLDRSYEQYF.

Only one count was recorded for this clone. The chain uses TRBV28 and TRBJ1-6; D is ambiguous. The germline gives CDR1 MDHEN, CDR2 SYDVKM. Trimming pared 4 bases from V and 0 bases from J, leaving 10 bases between. This CDR3 is 16 amino acids long. CDR3 in DNA: TGTGCCAGCAGTTCCTCGATGGGCTCCTATAATTCACCCCTCCACTTT. Encoded protein: CASSSSMGSYNSPLHF. Full variable domain (missing parts from reference TRBV28 and TRBJ1-6): DVKVTQSSRYLVKRTGEKVFLECVQDMDHENMFWYRQDPGLGLRLIYFSYDVKMKEKGDIPEGYSVSREKKERFSLILESASTNQTSMYLCASSSSMGSYNSPLHFGNGTRLTVT.

This clone was counted a single time. The chain has TRBV11-2 and TRBJ1-1, with 7 bases that match TRBD1. Unmatched junction bases numbered 2, after V lost 4 bases and J lost 6 bases. The CDR3 is made up of 12 amino acids. Germline V gene lookup returns CDR1 SGHAT and CDR2 FQNNGV. In DNA form, the CDR3 reads TGTGCCAGCAGCTCCGGGACAGCTGAAGCTTTCTTT. It specifies CASSSGTAEAFF.

The gene calls are TRBV7-9 and TRBJ1-4, with D maybe TRBD1 (5 bases). Germline V gene data show CDR1 as SEHNR and CDR2 as FQNEAQ (reference sequence). V gave up 1 base and J gave up 7 bases, with 16 bases separating them. The CDR3 loop spans 16 amino acids. For the CDR3, the DNA is TGTGCCAGCAGCTTAGTTTCCGGGACGGCCTTTGAAAAACTGTTTTTT. Protein: CASSLVSGTAFEKLFF.

The rearrangement uses TRBV10-1 and TRBJ1-2; TRBD1 matches at 9 bases. CDR3 size: 13 residues. V was pared by 7 bases and J by 7 bases, with 7 bases of the junction left unmatched. Germline V gene data show CDR1 as WNHNN and CDR2 as SYGVQD (reference sequence). CDR3 bases: TGCGCCAGCACCGGACAGGGGCGGGTTGGCTACACCTTC. Translation gives CASTGQGRVGYTF.

The V and J genes are TRBV7-2 and TRBJ2-3, with a tentative D call TRBD1 (6 bases). Trimming stripped 4 bases from V and 4 bases from J, with 12 bases between. The CDR3 consists of 14 residues. Germline V gene sequence: CDR1 SGHTA, CDR2 FQGNSA. The CDR3 coding sequence is TGTGCCAGCAGCTCACAGGGTTTTCCAGATACGCAGTATTTT. Protein sequence: CASSSQGFPDTQYF.

The chain joins TRBV5-1 to TRBJ1-4, with a weak D call TRBD1 (5 bases). The V end was cut by 2 bases, the J end by 6 bases, with 11 bases between. Germline V gene data show CDR1 as SGHRS and CDR2 as YFSETQ. This CDR3 spans 14 amino acids. CDR3 sequence (DNA): TGCGCCAGCAGCTTTAGGGGCGGAGATGAAAAACTGTTTTTT. Its translation is CASSFRGGDEKLFF.

This clone came up a few times. V gene TRBV28 combines with J gene TRBJ2-7, with D maybe TRBD2 (6 bases). This CDR3 has 15 amino acids. Trimming cost V 5 bases and J 2 bases, with 16 bases left between them. Per the germline V gene, CDR1 is MDHEN and CDR2 is SYDVKM. This CDR3 reads CASSNGGIRTYEQYF. CDR3 coding DNA: TGTGCCAGCAGTAATGGCGGGATTAGGACCTACGAGCAGTACTTC.

The chain uses TRBV7-2 and TRBJ1-1; D remains ambiguous. V was trimmed by 2 bases and J by 3 bases, leaving 16 bases between them. The CDR3 spans 16 residues. Germline CDR1 and CDR2: SGHTA and FQGNSA. The CDR3, as DNA: TGTGCCAGCAGCTTAAAGGGCGCGCAGCTCCACACTGAAGCTTTCTTT. Its protein is CASSLKGAQLHTEAFF.

This clone has only one observation. The chain couples TRBV27 to TRBJ2-3, with TRBD2 identical over 8 bases. J was trimmed by 0 bases and V by 3 bases; bases with no gene match: 5. Looked up from germline, CDR1 is MNHEY and CDR2 is SMNVEV (reference sequence). CDR3 length: 16 amino acids. Written as DNA, the CDR3 is TGTGCCAGCAGTTTCGGGGGGGGCAGAAGCACAGATACGCAGTATTTT. The encoded protein is CASSFGGGRSTDTQYF.